This entry is about one T cell receptor beta chain. Authors' analysis steps: Counts of nucleated cells, estimated from reference gene primer amplification, were obtained. TCRdb keeps only in-frame clones here, not all; method: immunoSEQ multiplex PCR. V and J calls and clone size are given by that table; D and trimming were obtained from the DNA. The table records about 120,000 clones, around 89% of them present only once. The sample comes from a study of blood T cell repertoires in COVID-19. As for the study in general: The study drew acute and convalescent COVID-19 samples from the United States, Italy and Spain. In each case, the material was cDNA or gDNA derived from T cells, B-cell-depleted T cells, or PBMCs.

Trimming shortened V by 6 bases and J by 0 bases, and 15 bases separated the two germline ends. The germline gives CDR1 LNHDA, CDR2 SQIVND (reference sequence). The CDR3 covers 16 residues. What was sequenced was peripheral blood. This sequence originates from a woman between 45 and 60 years old with acute or convalescent COVID-19. V gene TRBV19 combines with J gene TRBJ1-3; D is ambiguous. This CDR3 reads CASSFSVTFSGNTIYF. The CDR3 DNA follows: TGTGCCAGTAGCTTCTCAGTGACATTCTCTGGAAACACCATATATTTT.